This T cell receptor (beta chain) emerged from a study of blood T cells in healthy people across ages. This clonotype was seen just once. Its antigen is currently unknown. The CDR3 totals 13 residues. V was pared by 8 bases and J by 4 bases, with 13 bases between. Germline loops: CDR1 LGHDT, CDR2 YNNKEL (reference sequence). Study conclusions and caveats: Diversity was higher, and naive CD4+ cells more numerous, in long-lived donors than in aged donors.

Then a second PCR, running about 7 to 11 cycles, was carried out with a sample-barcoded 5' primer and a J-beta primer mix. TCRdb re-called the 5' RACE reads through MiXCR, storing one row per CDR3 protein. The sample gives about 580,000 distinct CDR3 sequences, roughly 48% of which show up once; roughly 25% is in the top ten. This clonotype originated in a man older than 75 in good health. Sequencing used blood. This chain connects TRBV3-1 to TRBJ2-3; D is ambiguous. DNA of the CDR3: TGTGCCAGCGGCCCGCATGAGGCAGATACGCAGTATTTT. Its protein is CASGPHEADTQYF.